Following are 11 T cell receptor beta chains from one sample sequenced in a study of cytomegalovirus exposure and HLA in healthy donors. The PCR employed 60 Vbeta primers together with 13 Jbeta primers. TCRdb's copy holds only in-frame clones and misses some; the assay was immunoSEQ multiplex PCR. The repertoire includes approximately 95,000 clones, around 84% of them detected once, and roughly 4.3% sits in the top ten. Input material: PBMCs. These TCRs come from a middle-aged woman in good health and CMV-seropositive.

As regards this clone: Its ends do not fully match the called genes, so a read error is possible. The chain has TRBV7-7 and TRBJ2-5; 8 bases align to TRBD1. The CDR3 is 14 amino acids. Germline CDR1 SSHAT, CDR2 FNYEAQ (reference sequence). CDR3 DNA: TGTGCTAGCAGCCGGACAGGGTGGGAAGAGACCCAGTACTTC. Amino acids: CASSRTGWEETQYF.

The V and J genes are TRBV12-5 and TRBJ1-5; TRBD1 aligns across 8 bases. Germline V gives CDR1 LGHNT, CDR2 FRNRAP. The CDR3 spans 13 residues. The J segment lost 6 bases and the V segment lost 6 bases, leaving 4 bases of the junction unmatched. The CDR3 coding sequence is TGTGCTAGTGGGCAGGGGGCGGGTCAGCCCCAGCATTTT. Its protein is CASGQGAGQPQHF.

This clone was observed once. The chain joins TRBV27 to TRBJ2-3, with 7 bases lining up with TRBD2. The CDR3 is 16 residues long. V shed 4 bases and J 4 bases; nucleotides not matched to a gene: 11. Germline loops: CDR1 MNHEY, CDR2 SMNVEV (reference sequence). DNA of the CDR3: TGTGCCAGCAGTTCAGCGGGAACAGGCCCGCCAGATACGCAGTATTTT. Translating it yields CASSSAGTGPPDTQYF.

Only a few counts were recorded for this clone. The chain links TRBV7-2 to TRBJ1-4; D may be TRBD1 (5 bases). Germline CDR1 and CDR2: SGHTA and FQGNSA. This CDR3 spans 16 amino acids. V lost 3 bases and J lost 8, with 19 bases in between. The CDR3 sequence is CASSLGRTPWGEKLFF. CDR3 in DNA: TGTGCCAGCAGCTTGGGAAGGACACCCTGGGGAGAAAAACTGTTTTTT.

Here the CDR3 DNA reads TGTGCCAGCAGCTTCTGGGCAGGAGGGATTGGTGAGCAGTTCTTC. Protein sequence: CASSFWAGGIGEQFF. The chain carries TRBV7-2 and TRBJ2-1; possibly TRBD2 for D (6 bases). From germline, CDR1 is SGHTA and CDR2 FQGNSA. Trimming removed 3 bases at V and 9 bases at J, with 18 bases between. This CDR3 spans 15 amino acids.

The chain couples TRBV5-1 to TRBJ2-1; TRBD2 matches at 8 bases. The CDR3 runs 18 residues. With V trimmed by 4 bases and J by 0 bases, 12 bases remained unmatched. Germline V gene data show CDR1 as SGHRS and CDR2 as YFSETQ. CDR3 DNA sequence: TGCGCCAGCAGCACCCGGGGTGGCGGGAGGTACTCCTACAATGAGCAGTTCTTC. Translation gives CASSTRGGGRYSYNEQFF.

The chain is built from TRBV7-9 and TRBJ2-7; D remains ambiguous. The V gene lost 6 bases and the J gene lost 2 bases, with 11 bases spanning the gap. CDR1 is SEHNR and CDR2 is FQNEAQ in the germline V gene (reference sequence). The CDR3 loop spans 13 amino acids. The DNA of the CDR3 is TGTGCCAGCAGGTCAGGTAAAGCCTACGAGCAGTACTTC. This codes for CASRSGKAYEQYF.

The V gene is TRBV7-9, the J gene TRBJ2-5, with unresolved D. This CDR3 spans 13 amino acids. V shed 0 bases and J shed 4 bases, with 6 bases lying between them. From germline, CDR1 is SEHNR and CDR2 FQNEAQ (reference sequence). CDR3 DNA sequence: TGTGCCAGCAGCTTAGCACAGAGAGAGACCCAGTACTTC. Translation gives CASSLAQRETQYF.

This chain connects TRBV5-1 to TRBJ2-1, with TRBD2 as a possible D gene (6 bases). V gave up 3 bases and J gave up 6 bases, with 16 bases separating them. The CDR3 is 15 amino acids. The germline V gene encodes CDR1 SGHRS and CDR2 YFSETQ. CDR3: CASSWGDPQANEQFF. The CDR3 DNA is TGCGCCAGCAGCTGGGGGGACCCGCAGGCCAATGAGCAGTTCTTC. The full variable domain, in which reference TRBV5-1 and TRBJ2-1 provide the parts outside the CDR3, is KAGVTQTPRYLIKTRGQQVTLSCSPISGHRSVSWYQQTPGQGLQFLFEYFSETQRNKGNFPGRFSGRQFSNSRSEMNVSTLELGDSALYLCASSWGDPQANEQFFGPGTRLTVL.

The chain carries TRBV2 and TRBJ1-5, with TRBD1 matching over 9 bases. This CDR3 comprises 14 residues. J lost 4 bases, V lost 7 bases, and 5 bases had no gene match. Germline V gene lookup returns CDR1 SNHLY and CDR2 FYNNEI. The CDR3 coding sequence is TGTGCCAGCATCCCGGGACAGGGTAATCAGCCCCAGCATTTT. It codes for CASIPGQGNQPQHF.

The chain links TRBV28 to TRBJ2-7, with 9 bases fitting TRBD2. The V segment lost 5 bases and the J segment 5 bases; nucleotides outside the gene matches: 10. This CDR3 comprises 15 residues. Germline V gene lookup returns CDR1 MDHEN and CDR2 SYDVKM. The CDR3 region is CASSNGGAGGDEQYF. The CDR3 nucleotides are TGTGCCAGCAGTAATGGGGGGGCGGGAGGGGACGAGCAGTACTTC.